There are a few counts of the clone carrying this T cell receptor beta chain. The data are from a study of response to subunit inactivated influenza vaccine. V was shortened by 2 bases and J by 8 bases, with 12 bases between the two germline ends. The CDR3 runs 14 residues. Germline CDR1 SGHTA, CDR2 FQGNSA. TCRdb recomputed calls from the RT-PCR reads with MiXCR, one row per CDR3 protein. The table includes around 650,000 distinct CDR3 sequences, 15% to 18% detected once. This sequence joins TRBV7-2 and TRBJ2-2; D may be TRBD1 (6 bases). Sequencing was performed on PBMCs from blood, taken approximately 13 days after vaccination. The receptor comes from a man between 50 and 59 years old who received an inactivated influenza vaccine. The CDR3 loop reads CASSLTGLMGELFF. The CDR3, as DNA: TGTGCCAGCAGCTTAACAGGGTTAATGGGGGAGCTGTTTTTT.